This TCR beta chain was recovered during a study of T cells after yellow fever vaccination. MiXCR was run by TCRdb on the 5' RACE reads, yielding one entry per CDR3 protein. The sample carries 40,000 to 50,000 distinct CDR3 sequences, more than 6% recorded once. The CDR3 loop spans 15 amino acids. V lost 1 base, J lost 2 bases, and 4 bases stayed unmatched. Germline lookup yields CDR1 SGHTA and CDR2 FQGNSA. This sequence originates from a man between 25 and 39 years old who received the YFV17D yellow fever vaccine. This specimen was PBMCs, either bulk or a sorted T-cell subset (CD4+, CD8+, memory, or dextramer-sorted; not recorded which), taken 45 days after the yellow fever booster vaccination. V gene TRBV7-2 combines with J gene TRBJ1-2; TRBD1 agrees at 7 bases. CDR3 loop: CASSLEGAKNYGYTF. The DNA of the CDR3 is TGTGCCAGCAGCTTAGAGGGGGCGAAAAACTATGGCTACACCTTC.